The 3 T cell receptor beta chains listed next were all sequenced from one sample in a study of response to subunit inactivated influenza vaccine. Via MiXCR, TCRdb re-called the RT-PCR reads, giving one row per CDR3 protein. The sample carries a few hundred thousand distinct CDR3 sequences, roughly a fifth recorded once. The sequenced sample was PBMCs from blood, obtained approximately 20 months after vaccination. All receptors derive from a man between 50 and 70 years old who received an inactivated influenza vaccine.

This clonotype was seen more than once but under ten times. This chain uses TRBV7-9 with TRBJ1-1, with a tentative D call TRBD1 (5 bases). The CDR3 runs to 14 residues. The V gene lost 5 bases and the J gene lost 4 bases, with 14 bases spanning the gap. Germline V gene lookup returns CDR1 SEHNR and CDR2 FQNEAQ (reference sequence). The CDR3 spells CASSRATGSTEAFF. In DNA form, the CDR3 reads TGTGCCAGCAGCCGCGCCACAGGCAGCACTGAAGCTTTCTTT.

The CDR3 DNA sequence: TGTGCCAGCAGCGCCTCGACTAGCGTCAATGAGCAGTTCTTC. Translating gives CASSASTSVNEQFF. The J gene is TRBJ2-1, the V gene TRBV7-9; TRBD2 matches 8 bases. Trimming removed 5 bases from V and 6 bases from J; junction bases left unmatched: 6. Looked up from germline, CDR1 is SEHNR and CDR2 is FQNEAQ (reference sequence). The CDR3 runs to 14 residues.

The chain links TRBV7-9 to TRBJ2-7; 13 bases agree with TRBD2. The J segment lost 4 bases and the V segment lost 5 bases, leaving 5 bases of the junction unmatched. Germline loops: CDR1 SEHNR, CDR2 FQNEAQ (reference sequence). This CDR3 has 15 residues. This CDR3 reads CASSPWTSGSYEQYF. CDR3 coding DNA: TGTGCCAGCAGCCCCTGGACTAGCGGGAGTTACGAGCAGTACTTC.